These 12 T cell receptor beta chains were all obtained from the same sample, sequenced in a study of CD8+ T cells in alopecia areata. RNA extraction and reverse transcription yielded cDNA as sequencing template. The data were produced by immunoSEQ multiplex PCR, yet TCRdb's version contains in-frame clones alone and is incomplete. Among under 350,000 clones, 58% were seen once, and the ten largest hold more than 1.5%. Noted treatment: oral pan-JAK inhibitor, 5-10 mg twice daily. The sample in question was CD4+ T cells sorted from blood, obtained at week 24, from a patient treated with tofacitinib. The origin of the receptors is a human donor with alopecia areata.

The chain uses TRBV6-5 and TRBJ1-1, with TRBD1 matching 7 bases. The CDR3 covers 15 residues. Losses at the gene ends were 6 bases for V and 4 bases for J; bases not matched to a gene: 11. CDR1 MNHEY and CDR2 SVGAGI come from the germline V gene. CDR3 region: CASRKATGLSTEAFF. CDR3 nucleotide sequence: TGTGCCAGCAGGAAGGCGACAGGGTTATCCACTGAAGCTTTCTTT.

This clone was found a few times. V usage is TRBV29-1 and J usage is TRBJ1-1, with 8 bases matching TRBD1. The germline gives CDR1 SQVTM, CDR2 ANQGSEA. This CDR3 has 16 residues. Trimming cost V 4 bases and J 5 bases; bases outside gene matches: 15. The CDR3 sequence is CSVVEDRDRWTTEAFF. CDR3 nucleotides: TGCAGCGTTGTCGAGGACAGGGACCGTTGGACGACTGAAGCTTTCTTT.

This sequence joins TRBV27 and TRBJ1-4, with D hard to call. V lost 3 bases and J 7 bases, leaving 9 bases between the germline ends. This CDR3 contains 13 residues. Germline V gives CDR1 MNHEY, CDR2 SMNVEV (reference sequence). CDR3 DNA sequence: TGTGCCAGCAGTTTGGGAATAGCTGAAAAACTGTTTTTT. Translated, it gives CASSLGIAEKLFF.

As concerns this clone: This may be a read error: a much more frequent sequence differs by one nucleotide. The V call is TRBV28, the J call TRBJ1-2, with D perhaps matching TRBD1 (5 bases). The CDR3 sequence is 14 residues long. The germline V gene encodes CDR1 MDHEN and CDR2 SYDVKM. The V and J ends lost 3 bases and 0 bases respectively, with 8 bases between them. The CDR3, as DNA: TGTGCCAGCAGTTTGGGGACGTCTAACTATGGCTACACCTTC. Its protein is CASSLGTSNYGYTF.

The CDR3 bases are TGCAGCGCATCGACAGGGGGGCAAGAGACCCAGTACTTC. Encoded protein: CSASTGGQETQYF. The V and J genes are TRBV29-1 and TRBJ2-5, with TRBD1 identical over 9 bases. The CDR3 is 13 residues long. After removal of 7 bases from V and 2 bases from J, the junction contained 5 bases not matched to a gene. Germline V gives CDR1 SQVTM, CDR2 ANQGSEA.

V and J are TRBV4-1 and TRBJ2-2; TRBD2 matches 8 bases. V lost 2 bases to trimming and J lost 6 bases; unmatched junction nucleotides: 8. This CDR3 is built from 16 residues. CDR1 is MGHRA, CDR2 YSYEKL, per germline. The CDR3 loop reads CASSQLVRGDPGELFF. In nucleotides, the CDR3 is TGCGCCAGCAGCCAATTGGTGCGGGGGGATCCCGGGGAGCTGTTTTTT.

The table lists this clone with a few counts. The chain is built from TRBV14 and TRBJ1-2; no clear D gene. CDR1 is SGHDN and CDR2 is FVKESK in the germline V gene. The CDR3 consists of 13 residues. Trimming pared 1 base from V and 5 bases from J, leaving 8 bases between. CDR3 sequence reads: CASSQGREYGYTF. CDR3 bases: TGTGCCAGCAGCCAAGGCCGAGAGTATGGCTACACCTTC.

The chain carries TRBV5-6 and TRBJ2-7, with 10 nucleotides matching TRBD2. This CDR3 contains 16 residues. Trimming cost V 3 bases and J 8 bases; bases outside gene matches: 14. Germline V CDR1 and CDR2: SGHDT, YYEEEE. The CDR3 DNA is TGTGCCAGCAGCTCCAGATTACCGGGACTAGCGCCACAGCAGTACTTC. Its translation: CASSSRLPGLAPQQYF. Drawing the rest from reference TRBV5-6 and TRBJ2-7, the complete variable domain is DAGVTQSPTHLIKTRGQQVTLRCSPKSGHDTVSWYQQALGQGPQFIFQYYEEEERQRGNFPDRFSGHQFPNYSSELNVNALLLGDSALYLCASSSRLPGLAPQQYFGPGTRLTVT.

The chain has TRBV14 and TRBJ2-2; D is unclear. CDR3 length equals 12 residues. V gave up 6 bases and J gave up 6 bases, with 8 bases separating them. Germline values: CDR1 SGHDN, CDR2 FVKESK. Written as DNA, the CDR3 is TGTGCCAGCAGACCGTTAGCCGGGGAGCTGTTTTTT. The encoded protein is CASRPLAGELFF.

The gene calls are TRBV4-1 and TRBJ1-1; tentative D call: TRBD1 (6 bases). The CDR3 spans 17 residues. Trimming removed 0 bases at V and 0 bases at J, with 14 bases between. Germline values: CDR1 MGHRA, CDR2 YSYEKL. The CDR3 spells CASSQDFGGALNTEAFF. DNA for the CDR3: TGCGCCAGCAGCCAAGATTTCGGGGGCGCCTTGAACACTGAAGCTTTCTTT.

CDR3 in DNA: TGCAGCGCTCGACAGGTCTTGAGGGACGAGCAGTACTTC. It specifies CSARQVLRDEQYF. This chain links TRBV29-1 with TRBJ2-7; maybe TRBD1 (6 bases). Per germline, CDR1 SQVTM and CDR2 ANQGSEA. Trimming removed 7 bases at V and 5 bases at J, with 18 bases between. The CDR3 is 13 residues long.

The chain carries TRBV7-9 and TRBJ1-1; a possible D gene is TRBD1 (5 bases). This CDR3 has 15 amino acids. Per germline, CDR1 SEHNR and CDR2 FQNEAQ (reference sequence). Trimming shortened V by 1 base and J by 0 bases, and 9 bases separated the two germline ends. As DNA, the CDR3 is TGTGCCAGCAGCTTAGATCAGGGAATGAACACTGAAGCTTTCTTT. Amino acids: CASSLDQGMNTEAFF.